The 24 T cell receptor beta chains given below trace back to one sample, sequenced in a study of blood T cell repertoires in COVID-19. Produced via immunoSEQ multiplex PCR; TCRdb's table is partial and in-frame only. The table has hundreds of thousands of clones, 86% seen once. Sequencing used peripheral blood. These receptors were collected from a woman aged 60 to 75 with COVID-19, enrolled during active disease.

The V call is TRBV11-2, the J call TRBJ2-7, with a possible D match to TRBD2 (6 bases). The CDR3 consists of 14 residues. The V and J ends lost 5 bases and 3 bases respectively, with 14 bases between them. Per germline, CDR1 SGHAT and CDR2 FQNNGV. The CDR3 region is CASSPTGGDYEQYF. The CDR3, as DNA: TGTGCCAGCAGCCCAACAGGAGGGGACTACGAGCAGTACTTC. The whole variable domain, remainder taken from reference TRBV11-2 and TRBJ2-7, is EAGVAQSPRYKIIEKRQSVAFWCNPISGHATLYWYQQILGQGPKLLIQFQNNGVVDDSQLPKDRFSAERLKGVDSTLKIQPAKLEDSAVYLCASSPTGGDYEQYFGPGTRLTVT.

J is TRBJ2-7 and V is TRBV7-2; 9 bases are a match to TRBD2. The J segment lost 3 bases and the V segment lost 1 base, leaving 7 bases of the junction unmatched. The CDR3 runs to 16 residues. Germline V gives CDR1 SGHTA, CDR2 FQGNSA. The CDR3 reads CASSLEVRGGYYEQYF. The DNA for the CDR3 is TGTGCCAGCAGCTTAGAGGTGCGGGGGGGATACTACGAGCAGTACTTC.

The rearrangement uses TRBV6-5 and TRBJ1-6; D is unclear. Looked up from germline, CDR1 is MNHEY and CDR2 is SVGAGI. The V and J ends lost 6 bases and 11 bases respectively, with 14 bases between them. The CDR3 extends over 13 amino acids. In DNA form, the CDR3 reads TGTGCCAGCAGCACGAGGGAAGCAACACCCCTCCACTTT. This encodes CASSTREATPLHF.

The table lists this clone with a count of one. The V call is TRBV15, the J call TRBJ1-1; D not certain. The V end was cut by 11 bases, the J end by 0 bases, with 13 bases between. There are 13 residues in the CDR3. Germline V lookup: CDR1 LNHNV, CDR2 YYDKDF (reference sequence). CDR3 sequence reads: CAAGRPMNTEAFF. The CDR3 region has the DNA TGTGCCGCGGGTCGACCAATGAACACTGAAGCTTTCTTT. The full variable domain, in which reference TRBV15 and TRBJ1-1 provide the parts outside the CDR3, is DAMVIQNPRYQVTQFGKPVTLSCSQTLNHNVMYWYQQKSSQAPKLLFHYYDKDFNNEADTPDNFQSRRPNTSFCFLDIRSPGLGDTAMYLCAAGRPMNTEAFFGQGTRLTVV.

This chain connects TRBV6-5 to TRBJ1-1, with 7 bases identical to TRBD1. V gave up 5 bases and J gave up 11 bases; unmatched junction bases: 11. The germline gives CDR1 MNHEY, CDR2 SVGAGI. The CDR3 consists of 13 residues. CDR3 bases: TGTGCCAGCAGTATAACAGACAGGGCCGGCGCTTTCTTT. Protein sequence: CASSITDRAGAFF.

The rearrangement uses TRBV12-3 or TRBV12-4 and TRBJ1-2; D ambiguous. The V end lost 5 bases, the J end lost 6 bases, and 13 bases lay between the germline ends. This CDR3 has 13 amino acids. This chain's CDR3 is CASSLQQINGYTF. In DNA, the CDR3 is TGTGCCAGCAGTCTACAGCAAATCAATGGCTACACCTTC.

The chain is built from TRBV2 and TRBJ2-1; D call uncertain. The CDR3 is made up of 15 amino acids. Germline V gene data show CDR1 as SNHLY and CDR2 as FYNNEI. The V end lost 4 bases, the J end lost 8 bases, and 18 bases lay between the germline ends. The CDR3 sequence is CASSAEDLRFDEQFF. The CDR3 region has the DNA TGTGCCAGCAGTGCCGAAGACTTACGATTCGATGAGCAGTTCTTC.

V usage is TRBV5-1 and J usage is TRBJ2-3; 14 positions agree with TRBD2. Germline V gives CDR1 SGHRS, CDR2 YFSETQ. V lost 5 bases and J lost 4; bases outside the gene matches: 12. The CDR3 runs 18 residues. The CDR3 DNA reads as TGCGCCAGCAGGGAGCGACTAGCGGGGGGGCGCAGGTCAGATACGCAGTATTTT. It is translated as CASRERLAGGRRSDTQYF.

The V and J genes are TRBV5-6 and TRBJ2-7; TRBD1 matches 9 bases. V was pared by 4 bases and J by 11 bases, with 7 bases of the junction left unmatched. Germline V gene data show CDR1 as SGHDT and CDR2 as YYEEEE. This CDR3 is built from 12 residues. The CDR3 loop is CASSHRWDREYF. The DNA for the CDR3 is TGTGCCAGCAGCCACCGGTGGGACAGGGAGTACTTC.

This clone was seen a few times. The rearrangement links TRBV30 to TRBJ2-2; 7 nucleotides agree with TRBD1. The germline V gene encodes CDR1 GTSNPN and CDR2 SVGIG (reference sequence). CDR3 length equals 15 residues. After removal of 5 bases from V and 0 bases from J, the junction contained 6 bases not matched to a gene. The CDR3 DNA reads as TGTGCCTGGCAAAGGGACAGCACGAACACCGGGGAGCTGTTTTTT. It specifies CAWQRDSTNTGELFF.

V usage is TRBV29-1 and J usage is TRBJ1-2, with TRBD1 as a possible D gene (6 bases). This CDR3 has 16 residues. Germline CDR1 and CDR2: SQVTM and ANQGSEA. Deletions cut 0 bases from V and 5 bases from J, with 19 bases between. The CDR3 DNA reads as TGCAGCGTTGAAGACGGCTCGCGGGGGGCGCGGTATGGCTACACCTTC. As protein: CSVEDGSRGARYGYTF.

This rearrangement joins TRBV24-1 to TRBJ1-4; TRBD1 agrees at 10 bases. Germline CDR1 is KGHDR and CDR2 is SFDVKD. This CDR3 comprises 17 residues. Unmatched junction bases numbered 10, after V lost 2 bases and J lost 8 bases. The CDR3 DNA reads TGTGCCACCAGTGATTCCCGGGACAGGGGACGAGGAGAAAAACTGTTTTTT. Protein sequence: CATSDSRDRGRGEKLFF.

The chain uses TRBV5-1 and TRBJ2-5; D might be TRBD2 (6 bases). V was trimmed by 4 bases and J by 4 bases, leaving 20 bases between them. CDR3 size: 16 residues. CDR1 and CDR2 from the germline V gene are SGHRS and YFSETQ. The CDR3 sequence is CASSPGGAAIRETQYF. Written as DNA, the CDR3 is TGCGCCAGCAGCCCGGGCGGGGCGGCGATCCGAGAGACCCAGTACTTC.

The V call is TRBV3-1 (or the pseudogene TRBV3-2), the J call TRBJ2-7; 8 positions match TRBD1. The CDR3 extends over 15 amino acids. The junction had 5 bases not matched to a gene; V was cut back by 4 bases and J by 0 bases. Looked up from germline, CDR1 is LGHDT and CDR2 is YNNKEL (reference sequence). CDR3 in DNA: TGTGCCAGCAGCCCCGGACAGGGCCCCTCCTACGAGCAGTACTTC. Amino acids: CASSPGQGPSYEQYF.

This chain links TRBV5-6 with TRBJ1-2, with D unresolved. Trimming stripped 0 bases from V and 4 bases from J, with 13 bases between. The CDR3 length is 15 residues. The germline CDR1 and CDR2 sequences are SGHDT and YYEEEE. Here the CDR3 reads CASSLVDVERYGYTF. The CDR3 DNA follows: TGTGCCAGCAGCTTGGTAGACGTTGAGCGCTATGGCTACACCTTC.

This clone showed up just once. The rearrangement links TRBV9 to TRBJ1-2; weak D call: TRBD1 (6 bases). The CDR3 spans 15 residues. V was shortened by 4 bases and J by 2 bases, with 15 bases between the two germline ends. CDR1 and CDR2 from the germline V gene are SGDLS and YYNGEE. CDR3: CASSPRGRANYGYTF. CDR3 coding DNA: TGTGCCAGCAGCCCGCGGGGGCGGGCCAACTATGGCTACACCTTC.

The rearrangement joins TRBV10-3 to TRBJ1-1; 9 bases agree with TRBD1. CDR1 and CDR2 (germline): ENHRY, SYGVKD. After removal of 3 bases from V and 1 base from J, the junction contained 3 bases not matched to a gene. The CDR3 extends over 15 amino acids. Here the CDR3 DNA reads TGTGCCATCAGTGAAAGGGACAGGGCGAACACTGAAGCTTTCTTT. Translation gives CAISERDRANTEAFF.

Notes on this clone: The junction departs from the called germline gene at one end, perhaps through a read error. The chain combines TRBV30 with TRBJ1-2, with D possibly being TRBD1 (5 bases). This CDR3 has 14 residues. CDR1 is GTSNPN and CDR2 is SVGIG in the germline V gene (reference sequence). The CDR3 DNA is TGTGCCTGGAGTCAGGGACTTCTTAACCATGGCTACACCTTC. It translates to CAWSQGLLNHGYTF.

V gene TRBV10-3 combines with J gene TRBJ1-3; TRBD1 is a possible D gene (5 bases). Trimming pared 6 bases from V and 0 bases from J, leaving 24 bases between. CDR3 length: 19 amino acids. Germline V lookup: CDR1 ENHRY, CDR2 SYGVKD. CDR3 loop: CAISAGTFGGGVSGNTIYF. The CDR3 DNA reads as TGTGCCATCAGCGCCGGGACCTTTGGCGGGGGAGTCTCTGGAAACACCATATATTTT.

CDR3 coding DNA: TGTGCCAGCAGCTCAGGACTAGCGGGGGCCTTAAGCTCCTACAATGAGCAGTTCTTC. Translated, it gives CASSSGLAGALSSYNEQFF. V and J are TRBV13 and TRBJ2-1; 13 bases agree with TRBD2. The germline gives CDR1 PRHDT, CDR2 FYEKMQ (reference sequence). V was clipped by 4 bases and J by 0 bases; unmatched bases: 9. CDR3 length: 19 residues.

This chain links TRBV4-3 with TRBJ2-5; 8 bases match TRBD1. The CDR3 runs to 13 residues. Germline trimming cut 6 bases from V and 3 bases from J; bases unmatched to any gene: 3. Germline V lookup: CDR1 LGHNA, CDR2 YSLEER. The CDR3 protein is CASRMTGEETQYF. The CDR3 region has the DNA TGCGCCAGCAGGATGACAGGGGAAGAGACCCAGTACTTC.

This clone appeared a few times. CDR3 DNA: TGTGCCAGCAGCTTGGATGGACAGTTTGCTAATCAGCCCCAGCATTTT. Residues: CASSLDGQFANQPQHF. The V gene is TRBV5-4, the J gene TRBJ1-5; the D gene is possibly TRBD1 (6 bases). The V gene lost 0 bases and the J gene lost 4 bases, with 14 bases spanning the gap. The germline CDR1 and CDR2 sequences are SGHNT and YYREEE (reference sequence). CDR3 length: 16 residues.

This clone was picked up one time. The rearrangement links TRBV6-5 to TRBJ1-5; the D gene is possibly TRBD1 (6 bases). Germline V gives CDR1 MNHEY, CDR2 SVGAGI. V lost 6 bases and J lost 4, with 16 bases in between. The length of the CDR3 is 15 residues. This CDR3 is CASRATGLDNQPQHF. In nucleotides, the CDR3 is TGTGCCAGCAGGGCGACAGGCCTGGATAATCAGCCCCAGCATTTT.

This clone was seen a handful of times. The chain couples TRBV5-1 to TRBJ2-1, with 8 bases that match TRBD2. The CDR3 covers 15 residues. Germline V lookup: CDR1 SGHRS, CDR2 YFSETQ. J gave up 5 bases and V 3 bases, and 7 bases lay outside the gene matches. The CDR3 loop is CASSYGGAPDNEQFF. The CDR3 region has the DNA TGCGCCAGCAGCTACGGGGGGGCCCCGGACAATGAGCAGTTCTTC.